This T cell receptor (beta chain) appears in the sequencing data of a study of T cell changes during pregnancy in multiple sclerosis. Assay: immunoSEQ multiplex PCR; the TCRdb copy retains only in-frame clones and omits some. The data show about 40,000 clones, with 80% to 95% seen just once and less than 0.45% held by the top ten. This CDR3 is built from 13 residues. The V and J ends lost 9 bases and 1 base, in that order; junction bases with no gene match: 4. CDR1 SGHNT and CDR2 YYREEE come from the germline V gene (reference sequence). This chain joins TRBV5-4 and TRBJ2-3; 8 bases line up with TRBD2. Sequencing used CD4+ T cells from peripheral blood mononuclear cells, obtained in the third trimester of pregnancy. The clonotype originates from a female donor with multiple sclerosis, enrolled in a pregnancy study. The CDR3 coding sequence is TGTGCCATGGTGCGGGAGGGCACAGATACGCAGTATTTT. Translated, it gives CAMVREGTDTQYF.